Listed below are T cell receptor beta chains from one sample, sequenced in a study of response to subunit inactivated influenza vaccine. TCRdb itself ran the RT-PCR reads through MiXCR, one entry per CDR3 protein. The sample lists roughly 700,000 distinct CDR3 sequences; roughly 14% were seen once. Here the sequenced sample was PBMCs from blood, taken 14 to 15 days before vaccination. These receptors originate from a man over 45 who received an inactivated influenza vaccine. Each CDR3 is given with its conserved first and last residue. Fields, in order: J gene, V gene, D gene, clone size, CDR3 protein, CDR3 DNA. The D gene is left open where the match is weak. The size entry is marked missing in some rows and otherwise reads once, few, many or a size class.

TRBJ1-1 TRBV12-3/TRBV12-4 - - CASRTQRNTEAFF TGTGCCAGCAGAACTCAAAGAAACACTGAAGCTTTCTTT
TRBJ2-3 TRBV7-6 TRBD2 few CASSQGLAGGVPTQYF TGTGCCAGCAGCCAAGGACTAGCGGGAGGGGTACCTACGCAGTATTTT
TRBJ1-2 TRBV5-5 - few CASSFYQARANYGYTF TGTGCCAGCAGCTTCTATCAGGCGCGAGCTAACTATGGCTACACCTTC
TRBJ2-3 TRBV25-1 - - CASSDWSGSTDTQYF TGTGCCAGCAGTGACTGGTCGGGATCCACAGATACGCAGTATTTT
TRBJ2-1 TRBV5-1 TRBD2 - CASSFLAGGQINEQFF TGCGCCAGCAGCTTCCTAGCGGGGGGGCAGATCAATGAGCAGTTCTTC
TRBJ2-1 TRBV5-1 - - CASKEMPYNEQFF TGCGCCAGCAAGGAAATGCCATACAATGAGCAGTTCTTC
TRBJ2-3 TRBV20-1 TRBD2 - CSARDWSTSSSTDTQYF TGCAGTGCTAGAGATTGGTCGACTAGCTCTAGCACAGATACGCAGTATTTT
TRBJ2-1 TRBV5-1 - few CASSLGFERTNEQFF TGCGCCAGCAGCTTAGGTTTTGAGCGAACCAATGAGCAGTTCTTC
TRBJ1-1 TRBV6-2/TRBV6-3 - few CASSPFRAGEAFF TGTGCCAGCAGTCCGTTTCGGGCAGGTGAAGCTTTCTTT
TRBJ2-3 TRBV10-3 - many CAIRELGTDTQYF TGTGCCATCAGGGAACTAGGCACAGATACGCAGTATTTT
TRBJ2-1 TRBV6-1 - - CASRGTDPRYNEQFF TGTGCCAGCAGGGGGACTGATCCTCGGTACAATGAGCAGTTCTTC
TRBJ2-2 TRBV12-3/TRBV12-4 TRBD2 many CATSRLAGVTGELFF TGTGCCACCTCAAGGCTAGCGGGCGTTACCGGGGAGCTGTTTTTT
TRBJ1-5 TRBV2 - - CASTRGGRELQPQHF TGTGCCAGCACCCGTGGGGGGCGAGAACTACAGCCCCAGCATTTT
TRBJ1-2 TRBV4-2 TRBD1 - CASSQDIQGFYGYTF TGTGCCAGCAGCCAAGACATACAGGGGTTCTATGGCTACACCTTC
TRBJ2-7 TRBV5-1 TRBD1 few CASSWGDRDNYEQYF TGCGCCAGCAGCTGGGGAGACAGGGACAACTACGAGCAGTACTTC
TRBJ2-5 TRBV10-3 TRBD2 - CAVTSGRAGETQYF TGTGCCGTGACTAGCGGGAGGGCTGGAGAGACCCAGTACTTC
TRBJ2-5 TRBV6-1 TRBD1 few CASGRTGGETQYF TGTGCCAGCGGACGGACAGGGGGCGAGACCCAGTACTTC
TRBJ2-7 TRBV12-3/TRBV12-4 - - CASSAKIWQSYEQYF TGTGCCAGCAGCGCAAAGATTTGGCAAAGCTACGAGCAGTACTTC
TRBJ2-7 TRBV10-2 - - CASSSGTREQYF TGCGCCAGCTCTTCCGGGACGAGGGAGCAGTACTTC
TRBJ1-3 TRBV7-8 - few CASSLYSFSGNTIYF TGTGCCAGCAGCTTATACTCATTCTCTGGAAACACCATATATTTT
TRBJ1-1 TRBV3-1 TRBD1 few CASNPGGRTEAFF TGTGCCAGCAACCCAGGGGGAAGGACTGAAGCTTTCTTT
TRBJ2-1 TRBV5-1 - many CASSLAGVTNEQFF TGCGCCAGCAGCTTGGCGGGGGTAACGAATGAGCAGTTCTTC
TRBJ2-1 TRBV5-1 TRBD2 many CASSLPKREGRYNEQFF TGCGCCAGCAGCTTGCCCAAGCGGGAGGGCCGGTACAATGAGCAGTTCTTC
TRBJ1-2 TRBV10-3 - - CAIESLPYGYTF TGTGCCATCGAATCTCTCCCCTATGGCTACACCTTC
TRBJ2-3 TRBV14 - many CASSQALIDTQYF TGTGCCAGCAGCCAAGCACTCATAGATACGCAGTATTTT
TRBJ2-5 TRBV29-1 - - CSVVGSKTQYF TGCAGCGTTGTAGGGTCGAAGACCCAGTACTTC
TRBJ2-7 TRBV7-2 - many CASSLQYSSYEQYF TGTGCCAGCAGCTTACAATACAGCTCCTACGAGCAGTACTTC
TRBJ2-1 TRBV5-6 TRBD1 - CASSLAPKGAGNEQFF TGTGCCAGCAGCTTGGCCCCGAAGGGGGCTGGCAATGAGCAGTTCTTC
TRBJ2-1 TRBV4-2 - few CASSQDRVNEQFF TGTGCCAGCAGCCAAGATCGGGTCAATGAGCAGTTCTTC
TRBJ1-2 TRBV3-1 - few CASSQWGHGYTF TGTGCCAGCAGCCAATGGGGTCATGGCTACACCTTC
TRBJ2-5 TRBV20-1 - few CSARQGTPDIQETQYF TGCAGTGCTAGGCAGGGGACTCCCGATATCCAAGAGACCCAGTACTTC
TRBJ2-7 TRBV5-1 - - CASSLQRVSSYEQYF TGCGCCAGCAGCTTGCAGCGAGTCAGCTCCTACGAGCAGTACTTC
TRBJ2-7 TRBV12-3/TRBV12-4 - - CASSIGVYYEQYF TGTGCCAGCAGTATTGGAGTTTACTACGAGCAGTACTTC
TRBJ2-3 TRBV12-3/TRBV12-4 TRBD2 - CASSLMERGGRTDTQYF TGTGCCAGCAGTTTAATGGAAAGGGGAGGGCGCACAGATACGCAGTATTTT
TRBJ2-7 TRBV30 TRBD1 many CAWSRDRGGYEQYF TGTGCCTGGAGTAGGGACAGGGGAGGGTACGAGCAGTACTTC
TRBJ2-5 TRBV12-3/TRBV12-4 TRBD1 many CASTDRDREETQYF TGTGCCAGCACCGACCGGGACAGGGAAGAGACCCAGTACTTC
TRBJ2-3 TRBV28 - - CASSFPLSGGTPDTQYF TGTGCCAGCAGTTTTCCCCTCTCCGGAGGGACCCCAGATACGCAGTATTTT
TRBJ1-1 TRBV5-1 - - CASSLEPGQNTEAFF TGCGCCAGCAGCTTAGAACCGGGACAGAACACTGAAGCTTTCTTT
TRBJ2-1 TRBV20-1 - many CSARERAAEWGYNEQFF TGCAGTGCTAGAGAACGGGCCGCGGAGTGGGGCTACAATGAGCAGTTCTTC
TRBJ2-2 TRBV9 - - CASSPLGPLATGEPFF TGTGCCAGCAGCCCCCTTGGTCCGTTAGCGACCGGGGAGCCGTTTTTT
TRBJ2-7 TRBV7-9 - few CASSFLGGTVYEQYF TGTGCCAGCAGCTTTCTAGGCGGGACCGTCTACGAGCAGTACTTC
TRBJ2-1 TRBV5-1 TRBD2 many CASRLAASYNEQFF TGCGCCAGCAGACTAGCGGCCTCCTACAATGAGCAGTTCTTC
TRBJ1-4 TRBV11-2 - few CASSLDAGRGAPRGKLFF TGTGCCAGCAGCTTAGACGCCGGACGGGGCGCGCCCCGGGGAAAACTGTTTTTT
TRBJ2-1 TRBV4-3 TRBD2 few CASSQIAGVDEQFF TGCGCCAGCAGCCAAATAGCGGGGGTCGATGAGCAGTTCTTC
TRBJ2-7 TRBV5-5 - many CASSFDRYEQYF TGTGCCAGCAGTTTTGACCGCTACGAGCAGTACTTC
TRBJ2-1 TRBV4-3 - - CASSQDFGVGNEQFF TGCGCCAGCAGCCAAGATTTTGGCGTGGGCAATGAGCAGTTCTTC
TRBJ2-3 TRBV9 - many CASSVAGQDLPGTQYF TGTGCCAGCAGCGTAGCGGGACAAGACCTTCCTGGTACGCAGTATTTT
TRBJ2-5 TRBV6-6 - many CASSSPGQETQYF TGTGCCAGCAGTTCACCGGGACAAGAGACCCAGTACTTC
TRBJ2-7 TRBV3-1 - few CASSQGYAGGFEQYF TGTGCCAGCAGCCAAGGTTATGCTGGAGGCTTCGAGCAGTACTTC
TRBJ2-3 TRBV10-3 TRBD2 few CATGTSKDTQYF TGTGCCACCGGGACTAGCAAAGATACGCAGTATTTT
TRBJ2-3 TRBV20-1 TRBD1 many CSATLGGTGILGTQYF TGCAGTGCTACCCTGGGGGGGACAGGGATCCTGGGTACGCAGTATTTT